The sample holds a few counts of the clone carrying this T cell receptor beta chain. Germline CDR1 SGDLS, CDR2 YYNGEE. The CDR3 runs to 13 residues. Trimming took off 4 bases at V and 9 bases at J, with 14 bases between the two ends. This sample was taken from a study of blood T cells in healthy people across ages. It was with a sample-barcoded 5' primer and a J-beta primer mix that a second PCR of roughly 7 to 12 cycles was run. A minimum of 2.5 million CDR3-containing paired-end reads was obtained for each sample. TCRdb re-called the 5' RACE reads through MiXCR, storing one row per CDR3 protein. This sample has over 450,000 distinct CDR3 sequences, with approximately 25% found just once. The sample was also reused in another study, on T cells of mothers and their children.

The sequenced sample consisted of blood. The clonotype comes from a boy younger than 18 in good health. This sequence joins TRBV9 and TRBJ1-5; the D gene is possibly TRBD1 (5 bases). The DNA of the CDR3 is TGTGCCAGCAGCTACTCCGGGACTGGGCCCCAGCATTTT. It encodes CASSYSGTGPQHF.